What follows are 10 T cell receptor beta chains derived from one specimen sequenced in a study of early T cells in non-severe SARS-CoV-2 infection (TCRdb year 2021). Preparation of the library involved 5' RACE. The sequencer listed for this sample is NextSeq 500. TCRdb took the public reads, trimmed them with fastp at Q25, ran MiXCR for clone calling and kept in-frame beta chains. Rows matching on CDR3 protein sequence are summarized as one entry with the most common DNA and genes. This sample comprises 30,000 or so distinct CDR3 sequences, about 5% of them detected only once. The ten largest clones capture 3.5% of the sample. The specimen sequenced was whole blood. The receptors come from an adult who was a healthcare worker with PCR-confirmed SARS-CoV-2 infection or an uninfected control (not recorded which).

This clonotype has just a few counts. This rearrangement joins TRBV20-1 to TRBJ1-5; 8 bases fit TRBD1. V was clipped by 3 bases and J by 3 bases; unmatched bases: 4. This CDR3 region has 14 residues. The germline gives CDR1 DFQATT, CDR2 SNEGSKA (reference sequence). CDR3 sequence reads: CSASGTGDNQPQHF. CDR3 in DNA: TGCAGTGCTAGCGGGACAGGTGACAATCAGCCCCAGCATTTT.

The CDR3 bases are TGTGCTAGTGGACGGCCGGGTGGCGGATCCTACGAGCAGTACTTC. This sequence encodes CASGRPGGGSYEQYF. J is TRBJ2-7 and V is TRBV12-5; no clear D. Trimming stripped 6 bases from V and 1 base from J, with 16 bases between. This CDR3 is built from 15 residues. CDR1 is LGHNT and CDR2 is FRNRAP in the germline V gene.

This clonotype was seen at least ten times. The chain employs TRBV4-3 and TRBJ2-7, with 8 nucleotides matching TRBD2. The ends lost 2 bases at V and 6 bases at J; junction bases unmatched: 6. Germline values: CDR1 LGHNA, CDR2 YSLEER. The CDR3 length is 14 residues. Here the CDR3 reads CASSQRAGAVEQYF. Here the CDR3 DNA reads TGCGCCAGCAGCCAAAGAGCGGGAGCGGTCGAGCAGTACTTC.

V is TRBV7-3 and J is TRBJ2-3; D is uncertain. This CDR3 has 15 amino acids. V lost 0 bases and J lost 4, with 11 bases in between. Germline-derived CDR1 and CDR2 are SGHTA and FQGTGA. CDR3 sequence: CASSLTWGRADTQYF. The CDR3 DNA follows: TGTGCCAGCAGCTTAACATGGGGTAGGGCAGATACGCAGTATTTT.

In the case of this clonotype: The junction does not match germline at one end; this may be a read error. In DNA, the CDR3 is TGTGCCAGCAGCCTCGATATTAGCACAGAAACGCAGTATTTT. It specifies CASSLDISTETQYF. The chain couples TRBV5-5 to TRBJ2-3; D is undetermined. The CDR3 spans 14 residues. Germline V gene data show CDR1 as SGHKS and CDR2 as YYEKEE (reference sequence).

This clonotype was found many times. This chain joins TRBV9 and TRBJ2-1, with 13 bases identical to TRBD2. V lost 0 bases, J lost 6 bases, and 0 bases stayed unmatched. The CDR3 runs 15 residues. Per the germline V gene, CDR1 is SGDLS and CDR2 is YYNGEE. CDR3 bases: TGTGCCAGCAGCGTAGGACTAGCGGGAGGCAATGAGCAGTTCTTC. Translation: CASSVGLAGGNEQFF.

This clonotype has just a few counts. The chain has TRBV28 and TRBJ2-3; D is unresolved. Trimming cost V 5 bases and J 0 bases, with 6 bases left between them. The CDR3 runs 13 residues. Germline lookup yields CDR1 MDHEN and CDR2 SYDVKM. CDR3 loop: CASSQPSTDTQYF. CDR3 DNA sequence: TGTGCCAGCAGTCAACCTAGCACAGATACGCAGTATTTT.

This clonotype occurred many times. The chain combines TRBV28 with TRBJ2-2; 10 bases match TRBD2. Trimming cost V 8 bases and J 1 base; bases outside gene matches: 4. CDR3 size: 15 residues. The germline V gene encodes CDR1 MDHEN and CDR2 SYDVKM. The CDR3 sequence: CASVSGGENTGELFF. The CDR3 coding sequence is TGTGCCAGCGTCAGCGGGGGGGAGAACACCGGGGAGCTGTTTTTT.

The chain uses TRBV5-6 and TRBJ1-1; D is undetermined. Deletions cut 8 bases from V and 1 base from J, with 12 bases between. The V gene's germline CDR1 is SGHDT and CDR2 YYEEEE. The CDR3 has 13 amino acids. The CDR3 reads CASRVNSNTEAFF. CDR3 nucleotide sequence: TGTGCCAGTAGGGTCAATTCGAACACTGAAGCTTTCTTT.

This clonotype was found many times. The rearrangement links TRBV4-3 to TRBJ1-1; D not resolved. The CDR3 runs 16 residues. V lost 1 base, J lost 4 bases, and 16 bases lay in between. CDR1 is LGHNA, CDR2 YSLEER, per germline. The CDR3 coding sequence is TGCGCCAGCAGCCAAGTATTTGAGCAGTCTGGCACTGAAGCTTTCTTT. It codes for CASSQVFEQSGTEAFF.